A single sample gave rise to the 18 T cell receptor beta chains below, sequenced in a study of beta chain features in type 1 diabetes (dated 2018 in TCRdb). The method behind the library was the immunoSEQ multiplex PCR assay. The entire amount of isolated RNA was reverse transcribed using the High Capacity cDNA Reverse Transcription Kit, so the sequenced TCRB transcripts were expressed ones. TCRdb obtained this table from immuneACCESS and retained in-frame rearrangements with V and J assigned. These tables miss some clones; where compared with another copy, unresolved V genes account for less than half of the shortfall, and the remainder is unexplained. In this sample the table shows some 230,000 clones, 9% to 10% of which occur a single time. The ten largest make up about 0.03% of the sample. Input material: naive CD4+ T cells from blood. The cell subset or site label for this specimen denotes: true naive CD4+ T cells. Source of these receptors: a woman aged 18-30 years in good health.

This clone was seen a handful of times. The V and J genes are TRBV5-1 and TRBJ1-1; 7 bases match TRBD1. The V gene end was trimmed by 1 base and the J gene end by 0 bases; junction bases not matched to a gene: 3. The CDR3 is 15 amino acids. Per germline, CDR1 SGHRS and CDR2 YFSETQ. The CDR3 coding sequence is TGCGCCAGCAGCTTGCGTGGACAGGTGAACACTGAAGCTTTCTTT. Translated, it gives CASSLRGQVNTEAFF.

V and J are TRBV29-1 and TRBJ1-2, with TRBD1 identical over 7 bases. Germline CDR1 is SQVTM and CDR2 is ANQGSEA. The CDR3 has 13 residues. V lost 6 bases to trimming and J lost 5 bases; unmatched junction nucleotides: 9. The CDR3 protein is CSVTTGSRYGYTF. In DNA, the CDR3 is TGCAGCGTGACGACAGGGTCTAGGTATGGCTACACCTTC. Drawing the rest from reference TRBV29-1 and TRBJ1-2, the complete variable domain is SAVISQKPSRDICQRGTSLTIQCQVDSQVTMMFWYRQQPGQSLTLIATANQGSEATYESGFVIDKFPISRPNLTFSTLTVSNMSPEDSSIYLCSVTTGSRYGYTFGSGTRLTVV.

This rearrangement joins TRBV27 to TRBJ2-1; 13 bases align to TRBD2. Germline V gene data show CDR1 as MNHEY and CDR2 as SMNVEV (reference sequence). CDR3 length: 16 amino acids. Trimming at V came to 6 bases and at J to 7 bases, leaving 9 bases not matched to a gene. This CDR3 is CASRAGLAGVGNEQFF. Here the CDR3 DNA reads TGTGCCAGCAGAGCAGGACTAGCGGGAGTTGGAAATGAGCAGTTCTTC.

This clone appeared a few times. The gene calls are TRBV7-2 and TRBJ2-2, with 12 bases that match TRBD1. With V trimmed by 6 bases and J by 4 bases, 6 bases remained unmatched. Germline V gives CDR1 SGHTA, CDR2 FQGNSA. There are 16 residues in the CDR3. In DNA, the CDR3 is TGTGCCAGCAGGTTACCGGGACAGGGGGCCACCGGGGAGCTGTTTTTT. Translating gives CASRLPGQGATGELFF.

This clone was picked up a small number of times. The V call is TRBV7-2, the J call TRBJ1-2; TRBD1 might be the D (6 bases). The CDR3 loop spans 15 amino acids. Germline assignment: CDR1 SGHTA and CDR2 FQGNSA. Trimming shortened V by 5 bases and J by 4 bases, and 17 bases separated the two germline ends. CDR3 coding DNA: TGTGCCAGCAGCCAGGGGACCTCTCAGCGCTATGGCTACACCTTC. Its protein product is CASSQGTSQRYGYTF.

The chain links TRBV6-5 to TRBJ2-5, with TRBD1 identical over 7 bases. The CDR3 extends over 11 amino acids. V shed 8 bases and J 5 bases; nucleotides not matched to a gene: 2. The germline V gene has CDR1 MNHEY and CDR2 SVGAGI. The CDR3 region has the DNA TGTGCCAGCGCGACAGGGGAGACCCAGTACTTC. As protein: CASATGETQYF.

The chain uses TRBV5-6 and TRBJ2-5, with TRBD2 matching over 7 bases. CDR1 and CDR2 from the germline V gene are SGHDT and YYEEEE. The V and J ends lost 0 bases and 7 bases, in that order; junction bases with no gene match: 6. The CDR3 covers 14 residues. The CDR3 coding sequence is TGTGCCAGCAGCTTGGGATTTGGGGGGGTGACCCAGTACTTC. It specifies CASSLGFGGVTQYF.

J is TRBJ1-4 and V is TRBV30, with 11 bases identical to TRBD1. V shed 7 bases and J 5 bases; nucleotides not matched to a gene: 3. Germline CDR1 and CDR2: GTSNPN and SVGIG (reference sequence). This CDR3 is 13 amino acids long. This CDR3 is CASGQGANEKLFF. CDR3 DNA sequence: TGTGCCTCCGGACAGGGGGCGAATGAAAAACTGTTTTTT.

A single count supports this clone. This rearrangement joins TRBV5-4 to TRBJ1-2; TRBD1 is a possible D gene (6 bases). Trimming removed 5 bases from V and 2 bases from J, with 13 bases in between. The germline V gene encodes CDR1 SGHNT and CDR2 YYREEE (reference sequence). The CDR3 is 14 residues long. CDR3 region: CASRPIRGNYGYTF. The CDR3 coding sequence is TGTGCCAGCAGGCCTATCAGGGGAAACTATGGCTACACCTTC.

V usage is TRBV30 and J usage is TRBJ1-6; D gene ambiguous. The CDR3 loop spans 14 amino acids. Deletions cut 0 bases from V and 5 bases from J, with 8 bases between. Germline V gene sequence: CDR1 GTSNPN, CDR2 SVGIG (reference sequence). CDR3 sequence reads: CAWSVRSDNSPLHF. Written as DNA, the CDR3 is TGTGCCTGGAGTGTACGGAGTGATAATTCACCCCTCCACTTT.

This clone was detected a few times. The chain employs TRBV9 and TRBJ2-3, with D perhaps matching TRBD1 (5 bases). Germline CDR1 and CDR2: SGDLS and YYNGEE. V lost 2 bases, J lost 7 bases, and 14 bases lay in between. The CDR3 contains 14 residues. The CDR3 protein is CASSVDSLSYTQYF. The CDR3 DNA sequence: TGTGCCAGCAGCGTTGACAGTCTCTCCTATACGCAGTATTTT.

V usage is TRBV9 and J usage is TRBJ2-1; TRBD2 aligns across 7 bases. Germline V gene sequence: CDR1 SGDLS, CDR2 YYNGEE. The CDR3 sequence is 14 residues long. Trimming removed 4 bases from V and 4 bases from J; junction bases left unmatched: 5. Written as DNA, the CDR3 is TGTGCCAGCAGCCAACAGCGGGAATACAATGAGCAGTTCTTC. Translated: CASSQQREYNEQFF.

This rearrangement joins TRBV11-3 to TRBJ2-1, with TRBD2 as a possible D gene (5 bases). The CDR3 has 13 amino acids. Looked up from germline, CDR1 is SGHNT and CDR2 is YENEEA. V gave up 6 bases and J gave up 8 bases, with 14 bases separating them. The DNA of the CDR3 is TGTGCCAGCAGGGCCCTAGGTAGCGATGAGCAGTTCTTC. It specifies CASRALGSDEQFF.

V is TRBV5-4 and J is TRBJ2-4; 11 bases are shared with TRBD2. V dropped 3 bases and J dropped 6; count of bases not matched to a gene: 11. The CDR3 is 17 amino acids. Germline V gene data show CDR1 as SGHNT and CDR2 as YYREEE (reference sequence). CDR3 bases: TGTGCCAGCAGCTGGGGGGGACTAGCGGTTGGCGGAAACATTCAGTACTTC. As protein: CASSWGGLAVGGNIQYF. The variable domain in full, completed from reference TRBV5-4 and TRBJ2-4, reads ETGVTQSPTHLIKTRGQQVTLRCSSQSGHNTVSWYQQALGQGPQFIFQYYREEENGRGNFPPRFSGLQFPNYSSELNVNALELDDSALYLCASSWGGLAVGGNIQYFGAGTRLSVL.

The genes are TRBV7-8 and TRBJ2-2; no clear D. CDR1 SGHVS and CDR2 FQNEAQ come from the germline V gene. The V end was cut by 1 base, the J end by 6 bases, with 6 bases between. The CDR3 loop spans 13 amino acids. Here the CDR3 DNA reads TGTGCCAGCAGCTTAGGGGCACCCGGGGAGCTGTTTTTT. Protein: CASSLGAPGELFF.

The rearrangement uses TRBV18 and TRBJ1-4; TRBD1 matches at 8 bases. Trimming removed 6 bases from V and 8 bases from J; junction bases left unmatched: 5. This CDR3 region has 13 residues. Germline CDR1 reads KGHSH; CDR2 reads LQKENI. DNA of the CDR3: TGTGCCAGCTCCCTCAGGGGGCGGGAAAAACTGTTTTTT. It translates to CASSLRGREKLFF.

This clone showed up many times. The chain joins TRBV28 to TRBJ2-7, with TRBD1 identical over 10 bases. Unmatched junction bases numbered 3, after V lost 5 bases and J lost 5 bases. Germline V gene data show CDR1 as MDHEN and CDR2 as SYDVKM. The CDR3 runs 13 residues. The CDR3: CASSPGTGDEQYF. For the CDR3, the DNA is TGTGCCAGCAGTCCGGGGACAGGGGACGAGCAGTACTTC.

The chain employs TRBV7-9 and TRBJ2-2; D is unclear. This CDR3 has 14 residues. V shed 3 bases and J shed 1 base, with 6 bases lying between them. Germline loops: CDR1 SEHNR, CDR2 FQNEAQ (reference sequence). The CDR3 DNA sequence: TGTGCCAGCAGCTTGGCAGGGAACACCGGGGAGCTGTTTTTT. Amino acid sequence: CASSLAGNTGELFF.